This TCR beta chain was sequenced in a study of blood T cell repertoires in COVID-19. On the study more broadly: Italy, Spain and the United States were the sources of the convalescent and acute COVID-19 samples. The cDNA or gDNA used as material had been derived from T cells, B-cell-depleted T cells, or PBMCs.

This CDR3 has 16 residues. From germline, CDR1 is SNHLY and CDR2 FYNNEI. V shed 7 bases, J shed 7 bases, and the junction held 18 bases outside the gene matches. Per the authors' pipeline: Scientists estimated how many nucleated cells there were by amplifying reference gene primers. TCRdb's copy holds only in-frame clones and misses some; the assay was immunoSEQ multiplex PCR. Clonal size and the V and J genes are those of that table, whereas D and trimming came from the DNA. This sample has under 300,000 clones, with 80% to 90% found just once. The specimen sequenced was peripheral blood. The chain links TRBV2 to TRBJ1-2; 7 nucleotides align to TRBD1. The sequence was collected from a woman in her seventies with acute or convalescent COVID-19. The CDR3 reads CASKHQTGPQGGGYTF. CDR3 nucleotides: TGTGCCAGCAAGCACCAAACAGGGCCCCAGGGGGGTGGCTACACCTTC.